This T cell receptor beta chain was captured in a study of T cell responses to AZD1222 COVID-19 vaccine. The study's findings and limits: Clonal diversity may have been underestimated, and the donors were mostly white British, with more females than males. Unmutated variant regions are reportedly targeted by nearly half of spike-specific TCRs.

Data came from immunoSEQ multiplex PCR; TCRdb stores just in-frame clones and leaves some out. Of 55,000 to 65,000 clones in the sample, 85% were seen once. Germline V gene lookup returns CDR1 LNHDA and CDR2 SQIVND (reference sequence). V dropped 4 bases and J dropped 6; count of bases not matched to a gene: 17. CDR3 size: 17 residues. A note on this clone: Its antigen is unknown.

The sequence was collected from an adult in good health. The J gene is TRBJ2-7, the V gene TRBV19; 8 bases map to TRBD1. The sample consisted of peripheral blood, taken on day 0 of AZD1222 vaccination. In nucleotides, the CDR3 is TGTGCCAGTAGTAAGGCCCCGGCTGGACAGGGAATAGGCGAGCAGTACTTC. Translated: CASSKAPAGQGIGEQYF. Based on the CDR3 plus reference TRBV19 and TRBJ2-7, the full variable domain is DGGITQSPKYLFRKEGQNVTLSCEQNLNHDAMYWYRQDPGQGLRLIYYSQIVNDFQKGDIAEGYSVSREKKESFPLTVTSAQKNPTAFYLCASSKAPAGQGIGEQYFGPGTRLTVT.